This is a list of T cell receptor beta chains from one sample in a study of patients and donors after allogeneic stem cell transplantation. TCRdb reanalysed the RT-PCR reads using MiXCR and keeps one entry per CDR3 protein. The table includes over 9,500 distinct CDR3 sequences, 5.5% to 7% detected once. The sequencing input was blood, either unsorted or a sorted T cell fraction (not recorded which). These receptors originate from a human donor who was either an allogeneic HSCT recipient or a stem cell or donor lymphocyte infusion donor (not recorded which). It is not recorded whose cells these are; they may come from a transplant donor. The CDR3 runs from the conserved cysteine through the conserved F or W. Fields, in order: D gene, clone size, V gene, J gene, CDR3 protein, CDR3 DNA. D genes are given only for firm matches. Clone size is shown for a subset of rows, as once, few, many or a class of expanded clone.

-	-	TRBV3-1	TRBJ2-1	CASSPPRGRGDEQFF	TGTGCCAGCAGCCCCCCTAGGGGCCGAGGCGATGAGCAGTTCTTC
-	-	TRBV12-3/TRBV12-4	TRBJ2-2	CASRPRLGGELFF	TGTGCCAGCAGGCCGCGCCTAGGCGGGGAGCTGTTTTTT
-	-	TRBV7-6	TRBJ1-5	CASSWTDNQPQHF	TGTGCCAGCAGCTGGACAGACAATCAGCCCCAGCATTTT
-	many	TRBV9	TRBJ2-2	CASSDPTRGTGELFF	TGTGCCAGCAGTGATCCGACCAGGGGCACCGGGGAGCTGTTTTTT
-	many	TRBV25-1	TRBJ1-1	CASRLVGGSEAFF	TGTGCCAGCAGATTAGTTGGAGGTTCTGAAGCTTTCTTT
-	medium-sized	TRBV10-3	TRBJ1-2	CAISELGRTYTF	TGTGCCATCAGTGAGCTGGGGAGGACTTACACCTTC
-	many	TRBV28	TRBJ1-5	CASSPAKTSNQPQHF	TGTGCCAGCAGCCCCGCCAAGACTAGCAATCAGCCCCAGCATTTT
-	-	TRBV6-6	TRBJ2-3	CASSRGTDTQYF	TGTGCCAGCAGTAGGGGAACAGATACGCAGTATTTT
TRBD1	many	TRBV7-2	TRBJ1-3	CASSLTGTGRSGNTIYF	TGTGCCAGCAGCCTAACCGGGACAGGGCGCTCTGGAAACACCATATATTTT
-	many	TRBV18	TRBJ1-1	CASSRFDVNTEAFF	TGTGCCAGCTCCCGTTTTGATGTGAACACTGAAGCTTTCTTT
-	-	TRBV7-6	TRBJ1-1	CASSQFQGPNTEAFF	TGTGCCAGCAGCCAGTTCCAGGGACCGAACACTGAAGCTTTCTTT
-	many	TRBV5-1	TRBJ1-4	CASSTDRTNEKLFF	TGCGCCAGCAGCACGGACAGAACTAATGAAAAACTGTTTTTT
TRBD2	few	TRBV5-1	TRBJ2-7	CASSKTGLAGVGEQYF	TGCGCCAGCAGCAAGACCGGACTAGCGGGAGTTGGCGAGCAGTACTTC
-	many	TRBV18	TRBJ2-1	CASSPKSGNEQFF	TGTGCCAGCTCACCAAAGTCTGGCAATGAGCAGTTCTTC
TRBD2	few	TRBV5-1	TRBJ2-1	CASSREGLAFHEQFF	TGCGCCAGCAGCCGTGAGGGACTAGCGTTCCATGAGCAGTTCTTC
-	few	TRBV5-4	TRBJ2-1	CASSPVGSVIYQNEQFF	TGTGCCAGCAGCCCGGTGGGGTCGGTCATATATCAGAATGAGCAGTTCTTC
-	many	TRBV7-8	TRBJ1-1	CASSLALGHTEAFF	TGTGCCAGCAGCTTAGCGCTGGGGCACACTGAAGCTTTCTTT
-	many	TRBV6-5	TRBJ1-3	CASGDSNSGNTIYF	TGTGCCAGCGGCGACAGTAACTCTGGAAACACCATATATTTT
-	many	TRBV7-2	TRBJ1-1	CASTFYLGLNTEAFF	TGTGCCAGCACTTTTTATTTAGGGTTGAACACTGAAGCTTTCTTT
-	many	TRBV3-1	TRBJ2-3	CASSQEGASGLDF	TGTGCCAGCAGCCAAGAAGGAGCTTCAGGTTTGGATTTT
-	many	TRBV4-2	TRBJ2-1	CASETGLGYNEQFF	TGTGCCAGCGAAACAGGTCTAGGCTACAATGAGCAGTTCTTC
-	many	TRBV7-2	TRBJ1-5	CASSPLGGNQPQHF	TGTGCCAGCAGCCCACTGGGTGGCAATCAGCCCCAGCATTTT
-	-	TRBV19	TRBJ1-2	CASTPQGPYGYTF	TGTGCCAGTACTCCACAGGGTCCCTATGGCTACACCTTC
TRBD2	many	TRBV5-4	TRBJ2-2	CASSPKVAGVTYTGELFF	TGTGCCAGCAGCCCCAAGGTAGCGGGAGTTACATATACCGGGGAGCTGTTTTTT
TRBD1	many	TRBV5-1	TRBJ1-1	CASSAGQGSEAFF	TGCGCCAGCAGCGCGGGACAGGGCTCTGAAGCTTTCTTT
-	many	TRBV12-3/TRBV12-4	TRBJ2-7	CASSQSGRHAYEQYF	TGTGCCAGCAGTCAGTCCGGAAGGCACGCCTACGAGCAGTACTTC
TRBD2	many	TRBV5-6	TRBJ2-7	CASSLMTSGRSEQYF	TGTGCCAGCAGCTTGATGACTAGCGGGAGGTCCGAGCAGTACTTC
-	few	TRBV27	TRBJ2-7	CASRPGQSSGEQYF	TGTGCCAGCCGACCGGGACAATCATCGGGGGAGCAGTACTTC
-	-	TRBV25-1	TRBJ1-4	CASNPGSPNEKLFF	TGTGCCAGCAACCCGGGGAGTCCTAATGAAAAACTGTTTTTT
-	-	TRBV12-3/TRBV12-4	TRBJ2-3	CASSFRRRGTDTQYF	TGTGCCAGCAGTTTTAGGCGGCGGGGAACAGATACGCAGTATTTT
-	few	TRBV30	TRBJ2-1	CASRRLPYNEQFF	TGTGCCTCAAGGCGTCTTCCCTACAATGAGCAGTTCTTC
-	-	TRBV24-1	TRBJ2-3	CATSGGSQKPDTQYF	TGTGCCACCAGTGGGGGCTCTCAAAAACCAGATACGCAGTATTTT
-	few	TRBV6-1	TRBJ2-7	CASSETPSYEQYF	TGTGCCAGCAGTGAAACACCCTCCTACGAGCAGTACTTC
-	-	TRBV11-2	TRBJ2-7	CASSLLNYEQYF	TGTGCCAGCAGTCTCCTCAACTACGAGCAGTACTTC
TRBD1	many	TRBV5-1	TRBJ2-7	CASSSRQGAYEQYF	TGCGCCAGCAGCTCTAGACAGGGGGCCTACGAGCAGTACTTC
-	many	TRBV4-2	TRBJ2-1	CASSQVLAPYNEQFF	TGTGCCAGCAGCCAAGTGCTAGCCCCCTACAATGAGCAGTTCTTC
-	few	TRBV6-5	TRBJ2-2	CASKRQGSPNTGELFF	TGTGCCAGCAAACGGCAGGGGTCACCGAACACCGGGGAGCTGTTTTTT
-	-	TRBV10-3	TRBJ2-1	CAINGGPYNEQFF	TGTGCCATCAACGGGGGTCCGTACAATGAGCAGTTCTTC
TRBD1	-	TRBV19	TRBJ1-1	CASKDRANTEAFF	TGTGCCAGTAAGGACAGGGCGAACACTGAAGCTTTCTTT
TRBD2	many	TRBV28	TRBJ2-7	CASTNPSGRRYEQYF	TGTGCCAGCACCAACCCTAGCGGGAGGAGGTACGAGCAGTACTTC
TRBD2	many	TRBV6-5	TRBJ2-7	CASSRTSGTYEQYF	TGTGCCAGCAGTCGGACTAGCGGAACCTACGAGCAGTACTTC
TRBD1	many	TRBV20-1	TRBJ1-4	CSATRTGSNEKLFF	TGCAGTGCTACCCGGACAGGGTCTAATGAAAAACTGTTTTTT
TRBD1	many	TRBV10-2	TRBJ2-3	CASSPQGGDTQYF	TGCGCCAGCAGCCCACAGGGGGGAGATACGCAGTATTTT
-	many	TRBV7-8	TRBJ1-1	CASSSRRAGANTEAFF	TGTGCCAGCAGCTCACGACGGGCAGGGGCGAACACTGAAGCTTTCTTT
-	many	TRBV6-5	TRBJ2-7	CASRSPGRSSYEQYF	TGTGCCAGCAGGTCGCCGGGACGTAGCTCCTACGAGCAGTACTTC
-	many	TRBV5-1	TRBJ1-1	CASSLAGGFTEAFF	TGCGCCAGCAGCTTGGCGGGCGGGTTCACTGAAGCTTTCTTT
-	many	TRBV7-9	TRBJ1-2	CASRPSTSQSGYTF	TGTGCCAGCAGGCCCAGCACCTCCCAAAGTGGCTACACCTTC
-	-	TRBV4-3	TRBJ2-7	CASSQDWTPDYEQYF	TGCGCCAGCAGCCAAGATTGGACACCCGACTACGAGCAGTACTTC
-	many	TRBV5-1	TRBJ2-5	CASSLLGEETQYF	TGCGCCAGCAGCTTGTTAGGGGAAGAGACCCAGTACTTC
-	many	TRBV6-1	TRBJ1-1	CASNGPNPGAEAFF	TGTGCCAGCAACGGCCCAAACCCAGGCGCTGAAGCTTTCTTT
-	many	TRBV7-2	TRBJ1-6	CASRGGLNNNSPLHF	TGTGCCAGCAGGGGGGGACTGAACAATAATTCACCCCTCCACTTT
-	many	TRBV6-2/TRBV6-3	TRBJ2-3	CASSYARITDTQYF	TGTGCCAGCAGTTACGCCAGGATCACAGATACGCAGTATTTT
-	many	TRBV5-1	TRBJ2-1	CASSQPGQANEQFF	TGCGCCAGCAGCCAACCCGGACAAGCCAATGAGCAGTTCTTC
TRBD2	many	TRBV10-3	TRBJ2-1	CATAGTSDYNEQFF	TGTGCCACGGCCGGGACTAGCGATTACAATGAGCAGTTCTTC
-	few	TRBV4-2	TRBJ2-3	CASSQEGDRVLFGTDTQYF	TGTGCCAGCAGCCAAGAAGGTGACAGAGTATTATTCGGCACAGATACGCAGTATTTT
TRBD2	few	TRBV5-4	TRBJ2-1	CASSPTSGSFNEQFF	TGTGCCAGCAGCCCGACTAGCGGGAGCTTTAATGAGCAGTTCTTC
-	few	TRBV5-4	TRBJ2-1	CASSPGSYNEQFF	TGTGCCAGCAGCCCGGGGAGTTACAATGAGCAGTTCTTC